This entry is about one T cell receptor beta chain. Germline CDR1 reads MGHRA; CDR2 reads YSYEKL. With 0 bases removed from V and 5 bases from J, the gap between germline ends came to 5 bases. The CDR3 consists of 13 residues. Data came from immunoSEQ multiplex PCR; TCRdb stores just in-frame clones and leaves some out. Among approximately 420,000 clones listed, 70% to 90% were seen once. The data originate from a study of Ad26.COV2.S vaccination and SARS-CoV-2 variants. As to treatment: around 19 received Ad26.COV2.S at low or high dose, single or two shots; about 5 received placebo; per-sample allocation not given. Vaccine and placebo recipients were sampled on day 63 after the first injection. Boston supplied an adult donor aged 18-55 years.

The sequence was collected from a person aged 18-60 years who received the Ad26.COV2.S COVID-19 vaccine or a placebo. Sequenced material: peripheral blood, taken in a trial of Ad26.COV2.S vaccine versus placebo. The chain couples TRBV4-1 to TRBJ1-5; D is unresolved. CDR3 loop: CASSQDLDQPQHF. The CDR3 nucleotides are TGCGCCAGCAGCCAAGATTTGGATCAGCCCCAGCATTTT.